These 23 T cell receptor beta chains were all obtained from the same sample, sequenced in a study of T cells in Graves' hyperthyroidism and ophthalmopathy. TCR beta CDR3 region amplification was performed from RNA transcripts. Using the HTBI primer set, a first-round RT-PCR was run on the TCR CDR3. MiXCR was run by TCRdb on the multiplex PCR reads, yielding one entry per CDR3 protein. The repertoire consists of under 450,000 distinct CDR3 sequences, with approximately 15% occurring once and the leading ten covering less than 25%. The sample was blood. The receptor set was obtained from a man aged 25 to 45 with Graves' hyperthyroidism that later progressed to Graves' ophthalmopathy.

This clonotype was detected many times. The CDR3 region is CASSGGGRQPQHF. The CDR3 DNA follows: TGTGCCAGCAGCGGGGGAGGCCGCCAGCCCCAGCATTTT. The chain uses TRBV6-1 and TRBJ1-5; D perhaps matches TRBD1 (5 bases). This CDR3 has 13 residues. Germline V gene sequence: CDR1 MNHNS, CDR2 SASEGT. The V and J ends lost 6 bases and 7 bases respectively, with 13 bases between them.

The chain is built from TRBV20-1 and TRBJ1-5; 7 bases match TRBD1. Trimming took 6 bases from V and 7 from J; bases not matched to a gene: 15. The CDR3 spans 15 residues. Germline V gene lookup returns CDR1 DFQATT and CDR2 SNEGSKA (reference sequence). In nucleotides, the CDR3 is TGCAGTGCCGCACTCGGGACAGTAAAATGGCAGCCCCAGCATTTT. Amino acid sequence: CSAALGTVKWQPQHF.

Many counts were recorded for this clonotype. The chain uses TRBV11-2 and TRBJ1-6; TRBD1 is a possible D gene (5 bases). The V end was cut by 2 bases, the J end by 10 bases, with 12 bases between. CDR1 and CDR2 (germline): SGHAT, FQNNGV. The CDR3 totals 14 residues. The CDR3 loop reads CASSLQGIGSPLHF. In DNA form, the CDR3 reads TGTGCCAGCAGCTTACAGGGTATCGGCTCACCCCTCCACTTT.

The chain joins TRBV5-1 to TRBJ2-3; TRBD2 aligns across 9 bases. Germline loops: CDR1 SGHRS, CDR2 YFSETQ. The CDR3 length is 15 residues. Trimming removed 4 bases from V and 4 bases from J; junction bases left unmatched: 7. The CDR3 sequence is CASSGAGGMADTQYF. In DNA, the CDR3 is TGCGCCAGCAGCGGAGCGGGGGGTATGGCAGATACGCAGTATTTT.

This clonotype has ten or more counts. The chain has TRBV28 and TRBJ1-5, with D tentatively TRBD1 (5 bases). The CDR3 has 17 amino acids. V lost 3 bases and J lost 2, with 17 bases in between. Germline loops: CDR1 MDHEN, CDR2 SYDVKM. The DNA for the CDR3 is TGTGCCAGCAGTTTGCCCCGATGGAGGGGAGGCAATCAGCCCCAGCATTTT. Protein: CASSLPRWRGGNQPQHF.

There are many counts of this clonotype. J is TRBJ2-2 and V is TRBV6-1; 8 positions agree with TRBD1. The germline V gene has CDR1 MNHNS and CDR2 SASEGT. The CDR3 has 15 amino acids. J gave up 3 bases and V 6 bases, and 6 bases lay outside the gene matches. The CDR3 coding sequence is TGTGCCAGCAGCCTTGGACAGGGAGACACCGGGGAGCTGTTTTTT. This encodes CASSLGQGDTGELFF.

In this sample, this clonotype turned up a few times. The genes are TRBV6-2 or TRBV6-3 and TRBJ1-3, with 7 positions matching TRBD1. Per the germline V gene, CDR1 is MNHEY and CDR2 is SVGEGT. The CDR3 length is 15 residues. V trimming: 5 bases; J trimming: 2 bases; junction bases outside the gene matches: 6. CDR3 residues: CASSQDRVTGNTIYF. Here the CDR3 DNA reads TGTGCCAGCAGTCAAGACAGGGTTACTGGAAACACCATATATTTT.

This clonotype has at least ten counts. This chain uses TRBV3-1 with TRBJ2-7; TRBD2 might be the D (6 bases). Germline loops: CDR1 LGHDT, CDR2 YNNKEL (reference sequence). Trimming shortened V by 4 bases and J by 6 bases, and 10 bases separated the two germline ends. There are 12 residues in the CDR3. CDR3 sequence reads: CASSRAGFEQYF. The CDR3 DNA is TGTGCCAGCAGCCGGGCGGGGTTCGAGCAGTACTTC.

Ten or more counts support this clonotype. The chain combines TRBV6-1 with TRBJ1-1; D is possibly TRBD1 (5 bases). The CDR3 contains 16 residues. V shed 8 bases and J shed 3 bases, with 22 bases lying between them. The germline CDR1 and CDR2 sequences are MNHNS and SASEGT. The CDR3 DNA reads TGTGCCAGCCATAAAAAAGTCAGCCTGGGGGACACTGAAGCTTTCTTT. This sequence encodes CASHKKVSLGDTEAFF.

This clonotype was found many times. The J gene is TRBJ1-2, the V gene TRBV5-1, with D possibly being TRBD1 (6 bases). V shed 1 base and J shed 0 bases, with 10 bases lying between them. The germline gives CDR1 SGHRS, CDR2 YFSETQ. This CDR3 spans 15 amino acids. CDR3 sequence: CASSLSGQPNYGYTF. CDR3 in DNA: TGCGCCAGCAGCTTGAGCGGACAGCCTAACTATGGCTACACCTTC.

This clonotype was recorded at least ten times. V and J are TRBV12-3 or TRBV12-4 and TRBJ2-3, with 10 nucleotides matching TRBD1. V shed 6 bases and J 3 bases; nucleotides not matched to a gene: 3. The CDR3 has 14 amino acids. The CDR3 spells CASSWDRGTDTQYF. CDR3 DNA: TGTGCCAGCAGCTGGGACAGGGGAACAGATACGCAGTATTTT.

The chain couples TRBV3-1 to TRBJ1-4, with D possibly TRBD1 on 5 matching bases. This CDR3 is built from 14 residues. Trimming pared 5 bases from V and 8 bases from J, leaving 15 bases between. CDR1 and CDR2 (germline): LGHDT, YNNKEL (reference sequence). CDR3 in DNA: TGTGCCAGCAGCTCCGGGGCTAAGGGAGAAAAACTGTTTTTT. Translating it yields CASSSGAKGEKLFF.

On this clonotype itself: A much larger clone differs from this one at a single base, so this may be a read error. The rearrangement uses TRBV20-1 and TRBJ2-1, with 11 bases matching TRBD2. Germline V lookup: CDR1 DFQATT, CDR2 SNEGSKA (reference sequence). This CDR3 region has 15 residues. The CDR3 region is CSARILAGAYDEQFF. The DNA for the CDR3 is TGCAGTGCTAGAATACTAGCGGGGGCCTACGATGAGCAGTTCTTC.

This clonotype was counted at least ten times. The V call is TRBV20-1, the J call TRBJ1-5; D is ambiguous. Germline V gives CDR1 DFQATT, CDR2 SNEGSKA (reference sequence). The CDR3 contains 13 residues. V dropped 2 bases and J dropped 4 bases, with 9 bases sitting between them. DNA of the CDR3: TGCAGTGCTAGACCGGACGGTAATCAGCCCCAGCATTTT. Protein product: CSARPDGNQPQHF.

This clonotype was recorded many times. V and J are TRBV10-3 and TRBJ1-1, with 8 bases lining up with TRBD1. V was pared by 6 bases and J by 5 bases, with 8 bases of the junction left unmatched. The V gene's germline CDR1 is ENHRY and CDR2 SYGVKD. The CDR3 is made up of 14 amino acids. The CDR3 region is CAIRSQGEKTEAFF. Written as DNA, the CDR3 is TGTGCCATCAGGTCACAGGGGGAAAAGACTGAAGCTTTCTTT.

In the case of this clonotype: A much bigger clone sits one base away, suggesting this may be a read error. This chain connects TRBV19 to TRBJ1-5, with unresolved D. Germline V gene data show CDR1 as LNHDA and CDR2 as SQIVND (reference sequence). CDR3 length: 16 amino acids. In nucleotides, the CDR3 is TGTCCCAGTAGTATAATCTTTGGTAAGGGAAATCAGCCCCAGCATTTT. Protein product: CPSSIIFGKGNQPQHF.

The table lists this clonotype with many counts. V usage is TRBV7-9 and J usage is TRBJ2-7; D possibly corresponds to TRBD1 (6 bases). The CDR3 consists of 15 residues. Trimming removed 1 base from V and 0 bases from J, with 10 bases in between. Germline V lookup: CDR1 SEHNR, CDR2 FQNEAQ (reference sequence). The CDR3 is CASSLVDSYSYEQYF. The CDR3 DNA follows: TGTGCCAGCAGCTTAGTGGACAGCTACTCCTACGAGCAGTACTTC.

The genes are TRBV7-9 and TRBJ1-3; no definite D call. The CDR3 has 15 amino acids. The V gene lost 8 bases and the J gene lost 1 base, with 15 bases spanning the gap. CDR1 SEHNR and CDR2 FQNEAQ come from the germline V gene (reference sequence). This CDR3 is CASSILGQSGNTIYF. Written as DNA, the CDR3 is TGTGCCAGCTCTATTCTAGGGCAGTCTGGAAACACCATATATTTT.

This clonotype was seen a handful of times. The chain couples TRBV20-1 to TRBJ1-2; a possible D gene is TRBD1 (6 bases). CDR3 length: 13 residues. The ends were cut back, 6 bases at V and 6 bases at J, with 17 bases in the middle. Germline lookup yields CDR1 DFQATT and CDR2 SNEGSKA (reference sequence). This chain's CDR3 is CSAIHGGTHGYTF. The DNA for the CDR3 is TGCAGTGCAATCCACGGGGGCACGCATGGCTACACCTTC.

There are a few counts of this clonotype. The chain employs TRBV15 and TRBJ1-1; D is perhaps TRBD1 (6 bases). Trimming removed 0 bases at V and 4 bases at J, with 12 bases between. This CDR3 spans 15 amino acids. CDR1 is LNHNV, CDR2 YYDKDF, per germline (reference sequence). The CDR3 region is CATSREPQGATEAFF. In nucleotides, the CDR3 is TGTGCCACCAGCAGAGAACCACAGGGCGCCACTGAAGCTTTCTTT.

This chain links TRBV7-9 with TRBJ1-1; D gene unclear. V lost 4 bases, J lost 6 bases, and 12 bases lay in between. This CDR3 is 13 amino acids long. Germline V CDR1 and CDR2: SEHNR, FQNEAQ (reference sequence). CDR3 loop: CASSYPRRPEAFF. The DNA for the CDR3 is TGTGCCAGCAGCTACCCACGCAGGCCTGAAGCTTTCTTT.

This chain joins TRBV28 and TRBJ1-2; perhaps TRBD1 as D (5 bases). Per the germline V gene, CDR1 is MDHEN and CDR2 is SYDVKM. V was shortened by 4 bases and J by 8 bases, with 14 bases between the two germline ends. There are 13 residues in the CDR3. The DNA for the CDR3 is TGTGCCAGCAGTTCCGGGACGGGAGAAGGCTACACCTTC. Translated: CASSSGTGEGYTF.

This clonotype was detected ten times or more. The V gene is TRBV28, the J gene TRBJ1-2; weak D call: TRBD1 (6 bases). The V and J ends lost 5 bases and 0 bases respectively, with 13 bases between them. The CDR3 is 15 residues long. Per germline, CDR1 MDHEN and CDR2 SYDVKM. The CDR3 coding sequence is TGTGCCAGCAGTCCCCGAGGGGGGGCTAACTATGGCTACACCTTC. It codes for CASSPRGGANYGYTF.